The present T cell receptor (beta chain) was sequenced within a study of CD8 T cells in Susac syndrome. The controls were healthy donors who were matched for age and sex. Negative isolation was applied to CD8+ and CD4+ T cells, and FACS enrichment was applied to TEMRA cells. RNA amounts of roughly 0.45 to 1 ug underwent reverse transcription with random hexamers. The method of amplification for TCR beta CDR3 was immunoSEQ multiplex PCR, covering 54 Vbeta and 13 Jbeta. TCRdb reprocessed the immunoSEQ multiplex PCR reads via MiXCR and lists one record per CDR3 protein. The sample records about 200,000 distinct CDR3 sequences, 90% to 95% being singletons. The germline gives CDR1 MDHEN, CDR2 SYDVKM. J was trimmed by 4 bases and V by 4 bases; bases with no gene match: 5. The CDR3 has 15 amino acids.

This sequence originates from a human donor in good health. Material: CD4+ T cells from PBMCs. The rearrangement uses TRBV28 and TRBJ1-5, with TRBD1 matching 9 bases. The CDR3 loop reads CASSYRGLPNQPQHF. CDR3 DNA: TGTGCCAGCAGTTACAGGGGGCTTCCTAATCAGCCCCAGCATTTT.